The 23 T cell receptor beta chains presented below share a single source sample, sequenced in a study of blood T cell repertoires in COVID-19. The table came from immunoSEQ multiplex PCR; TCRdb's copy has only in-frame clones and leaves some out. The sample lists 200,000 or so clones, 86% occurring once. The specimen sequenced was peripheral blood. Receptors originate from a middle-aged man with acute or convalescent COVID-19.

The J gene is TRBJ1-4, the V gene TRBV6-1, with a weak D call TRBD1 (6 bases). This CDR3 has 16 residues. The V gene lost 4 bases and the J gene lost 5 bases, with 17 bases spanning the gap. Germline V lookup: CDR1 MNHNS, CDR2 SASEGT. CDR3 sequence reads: CASSAPETGGNEKLFF. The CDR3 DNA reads TGTGCCAGCAGTGCCCCCGAGACAGGCGGAAATGAAAAACTGTTTTTT.

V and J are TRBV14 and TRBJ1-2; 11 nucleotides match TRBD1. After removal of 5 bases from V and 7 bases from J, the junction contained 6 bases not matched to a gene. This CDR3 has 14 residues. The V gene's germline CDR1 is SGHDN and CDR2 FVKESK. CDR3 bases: TGTGCCAGCAGCTACCGGACAGGGGGCTTTGGCTACACCTTC. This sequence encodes CASSYRTGGFGYTF.

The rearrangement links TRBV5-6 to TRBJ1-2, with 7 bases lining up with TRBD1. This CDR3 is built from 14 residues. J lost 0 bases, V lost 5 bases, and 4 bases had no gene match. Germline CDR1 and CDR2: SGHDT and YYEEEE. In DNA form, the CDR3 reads TGTGCCAGCAGGCGCCAGGGGGCTAACTATGGCTACACCTTC. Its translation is CASRRQGANYGYTF.

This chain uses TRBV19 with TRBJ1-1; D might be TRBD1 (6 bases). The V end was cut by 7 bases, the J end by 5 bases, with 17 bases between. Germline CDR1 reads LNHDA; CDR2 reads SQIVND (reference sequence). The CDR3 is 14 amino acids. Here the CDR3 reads CASILQGAGTEAFF. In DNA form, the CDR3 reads TGTGCCAGTATCCTACAGGGAGCTGGAACTGAAGCTTTCTTT. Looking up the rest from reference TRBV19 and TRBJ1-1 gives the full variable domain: DGGITQSPKYLFRKEGQNVTLSCEQNLNHDAMYWYRQDPGQGLRLIYYSQIVNDFQKGDIAEGYSVSREKKESFPLTVTSAQKNPTAFYLCASILQGAGTEAFFGQGTRLTVV.

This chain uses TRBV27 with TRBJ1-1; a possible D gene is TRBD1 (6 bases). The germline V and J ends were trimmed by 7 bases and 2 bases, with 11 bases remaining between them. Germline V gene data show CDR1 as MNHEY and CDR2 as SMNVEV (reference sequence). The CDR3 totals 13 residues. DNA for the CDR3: TGTGCCAGCACCTCCAGGGGAAACACTGAAGCTTTCTTT. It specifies CASTSRGNTEAFF.

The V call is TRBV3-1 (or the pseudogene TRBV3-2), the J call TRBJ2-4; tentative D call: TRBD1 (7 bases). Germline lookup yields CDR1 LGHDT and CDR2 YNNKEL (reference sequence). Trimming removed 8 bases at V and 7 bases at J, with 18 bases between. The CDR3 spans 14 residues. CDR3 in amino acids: CASADREAMNIQYF. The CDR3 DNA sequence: TGTGCCAGCGCCGACAGGGAGGCCATGAACATTCAGTACTTC.

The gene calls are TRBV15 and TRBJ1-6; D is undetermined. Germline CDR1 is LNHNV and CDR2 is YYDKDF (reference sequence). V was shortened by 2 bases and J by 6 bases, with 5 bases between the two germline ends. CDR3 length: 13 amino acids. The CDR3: CATSRPFNSPLHF. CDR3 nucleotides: TGTGCCACCAGCAGACCCTTTAATTCACCCCTCCACTTT.

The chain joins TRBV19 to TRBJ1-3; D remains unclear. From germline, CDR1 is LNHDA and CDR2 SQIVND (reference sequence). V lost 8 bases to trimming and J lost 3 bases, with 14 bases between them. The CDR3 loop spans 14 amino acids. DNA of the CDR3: TGTGCCAGTTCTACTAGAGGTGATGGAAACACCATATATTTT. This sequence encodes CASSTRGDGNTIYF. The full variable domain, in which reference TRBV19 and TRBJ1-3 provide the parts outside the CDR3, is DGGITQSPKYLFRKEGQNVTLSCEQNLNHDAMYWYRQDPGQGLRLIYYSQIVNDFQKGDIAEGYSVSREKKESFPLTVTSAQKNPTAFYLCASSTRGDGNTIYFGEGSWLTVV.

This CDR3 reads CASREALRIEAFF. CDR3 DNA: TGTGCCTCCCGGGAGGCCCTGCGTATTGAAGCTTTCTTT. The chain joins TRBV30 to TRBJ1-1; D ambiguous. This CDR3 has 13 residues. CDR1 and CDR2 from the germline V gene are GTSNPN and SVGIG (reference sequence). The ends were cut back, 7 bases at V and 7 bases at J, with 19 bases in the middle.

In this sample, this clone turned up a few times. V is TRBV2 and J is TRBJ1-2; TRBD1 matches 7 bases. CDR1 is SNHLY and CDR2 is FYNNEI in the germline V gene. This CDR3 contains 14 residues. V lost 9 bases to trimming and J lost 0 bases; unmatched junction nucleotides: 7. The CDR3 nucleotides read TGTGCCAGTTACCGGGACAGAGCTAACTATGGCTACACCTTC. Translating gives CASYRDRANYGYTF. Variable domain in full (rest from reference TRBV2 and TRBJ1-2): EPEVTQTPSHQVTQMGQEVILRCVPISNHLYFYWYRQILGQKVEFLVSFYNNEISEKSEIFDDQFSVERPDGSNFTLKIRSTKLEDSAMYFCASYRDRANYGYTFGSGTRLTVV.

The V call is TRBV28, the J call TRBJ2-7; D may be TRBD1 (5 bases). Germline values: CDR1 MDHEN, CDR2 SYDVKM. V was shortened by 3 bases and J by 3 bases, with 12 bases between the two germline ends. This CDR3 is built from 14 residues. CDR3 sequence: CASSLLGVSYEQYF. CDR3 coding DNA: TGTGCCAGCAGTTTGCTAGGGGTGAGCTACGAGCAGTACTTC.

The CDR3 DNA follows: TGTGCCAGCAGCCCTCGGGGGATCGGACATGGCTACACCTTC. Translated: CASSPRGIGHGYTF. The chain uses TRBV5-5 and TRBJ1-2, with a weak D call TRBD1 (5 bases). CDR1 is SGHKS and CDR2 is YYEKEE in the germline V gene (reference sequence). The length of the CDR3 is 14 residues. Trimming removed 4 bases at V and 6 bases at J, with 16 bases between.

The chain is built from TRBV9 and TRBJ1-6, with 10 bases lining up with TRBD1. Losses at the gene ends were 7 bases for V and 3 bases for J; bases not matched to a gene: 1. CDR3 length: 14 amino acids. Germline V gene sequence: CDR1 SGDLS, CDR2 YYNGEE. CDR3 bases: TGTGCCAGCGGGACAGGGGACTATAATTCACCCCTCCACTTT. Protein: CASGTGDYNSPLHF.

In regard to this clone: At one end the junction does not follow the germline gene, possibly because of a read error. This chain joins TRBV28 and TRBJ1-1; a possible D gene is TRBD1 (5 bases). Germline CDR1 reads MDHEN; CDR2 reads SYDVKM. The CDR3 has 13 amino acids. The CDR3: CASSLSGNPEAFF. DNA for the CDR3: TGTGCCAGCAGTTTATCAGGGAACCCTGAAGCTTTCTTT.

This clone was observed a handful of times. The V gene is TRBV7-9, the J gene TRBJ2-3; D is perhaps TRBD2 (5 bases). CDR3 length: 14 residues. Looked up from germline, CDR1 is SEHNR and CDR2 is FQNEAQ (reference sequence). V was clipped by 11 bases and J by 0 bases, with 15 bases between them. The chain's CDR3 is CASLGRLSTDTQYF. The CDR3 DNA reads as TGTGCCTCCCTGGGGAGACTAAGCACAGATACGCAGTATTTT.

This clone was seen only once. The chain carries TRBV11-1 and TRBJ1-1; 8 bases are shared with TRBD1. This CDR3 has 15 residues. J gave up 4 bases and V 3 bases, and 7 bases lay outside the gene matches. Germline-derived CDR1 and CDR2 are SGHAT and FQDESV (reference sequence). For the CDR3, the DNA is TGTGCCAGCAGCTTTTCAGGGGGCGGGGGCACTGAAGCTTTCTTT. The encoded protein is CASSFSGGGGTEAFF. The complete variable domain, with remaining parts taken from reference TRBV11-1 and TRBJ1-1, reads EAEVAQSPRYKITEKSQAVAFWCDPISGHATLYWYRQILGQGPELLVQFQDESVVDDSQLPKDRFSAERLKGVDSTLKIQPAELGDSAMYLCASSFSGGGGTEAFFGQGTRLTVV.

The CDR3 nucleotides are TGTGCCAGCAGCCCGAGCTCTCAGGGGAACACTGAAGCTTTCTTT. It is translated as CASSPSSQGNTEAFF. The chain has TRBV3-1 (or the pseudogene TRBV3-2) and TRBJ1-1; D perhaps matches TRBD1 (5 bases). From germline, CDR1 is LGHDT and CDR2 YNNKEL (reference sequence). The V gene lost 4 bases and the J gene lost 1 base, with 13 bases spanning the gap. The CDR3 is 15 amino acids.

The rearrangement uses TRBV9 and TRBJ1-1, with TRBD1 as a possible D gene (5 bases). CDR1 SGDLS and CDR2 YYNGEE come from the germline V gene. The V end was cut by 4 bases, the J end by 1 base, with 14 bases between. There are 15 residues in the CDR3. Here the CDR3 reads CASSSGGPSNTEAFF. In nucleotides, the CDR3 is TGTGCCAGCAGCTCCGGGGGACCGTCGAACACTGAAGCTTTCTTT.

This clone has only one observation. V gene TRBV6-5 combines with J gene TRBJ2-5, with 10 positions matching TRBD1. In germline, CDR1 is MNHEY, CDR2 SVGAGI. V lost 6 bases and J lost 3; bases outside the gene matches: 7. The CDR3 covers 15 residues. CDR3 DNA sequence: TGTGCCAGCAGAGAGACAGGGGGCGTTAAAGAGACCCAGTACTTC. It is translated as CASRETGGVKETQYF.

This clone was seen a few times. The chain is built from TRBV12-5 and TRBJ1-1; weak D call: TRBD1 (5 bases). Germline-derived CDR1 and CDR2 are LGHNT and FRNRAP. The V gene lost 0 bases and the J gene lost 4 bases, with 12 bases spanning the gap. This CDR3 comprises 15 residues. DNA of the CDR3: TGTGCTAGTGGTTTGGTACTGGGGGGAGGCACTGAAGCTTTCTTT. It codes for CASGLVLGGGTEAFF.

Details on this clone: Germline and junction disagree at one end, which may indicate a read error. In DNA form, the CDR3 reads TGCGCCAGCAGCTGGGGGACAGGCGACTACGGCTACACCTTC. Its translation is CASSWGTGDYGYTF. The rearrangement joins TRBV5-1 to TRBJ1-2; TRBD1 matches 8 bases. The length of the CDR3 is 14 residues. CDR1 is SGHRS and CDR2 is YFSETQ in the germline V gene.

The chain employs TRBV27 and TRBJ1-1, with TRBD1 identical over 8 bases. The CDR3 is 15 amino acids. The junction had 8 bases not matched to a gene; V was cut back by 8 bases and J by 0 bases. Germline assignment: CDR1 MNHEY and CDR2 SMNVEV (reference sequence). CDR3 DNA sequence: TGTGCCAGCGGACAGGGTCTCGCCATGAACACTGAAGCTTTCTTT. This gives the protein CASGQGLAMNTEAFF.

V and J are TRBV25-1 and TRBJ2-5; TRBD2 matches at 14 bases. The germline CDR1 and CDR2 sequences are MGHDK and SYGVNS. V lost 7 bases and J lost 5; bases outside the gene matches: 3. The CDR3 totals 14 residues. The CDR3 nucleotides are TGTGCCAGCACGACTAGCGGGGGGGCGGAGACCCAGTACTTC. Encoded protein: CASTTSGGAETQYF.